In this sample, the clone carrying this T cell receptor (beta chain) turned up once. What it binds is unknown. The sample originates from a study of OX40 agonist ivuxolimab in advanced cancers. In the study overall: One patient with hepatocellular carcinoma and two with cutaneous melanoma, three in all, had partial responses.

V lost 5 bases, J lost 0 bases, and 11 bases lay in between. The CDR3 is 15 residues long. Germline CDR1 SGHTA, CDR2 FQGNSA. Profiled with immunoSEQ multiplex PCR; TCRdb holds only in-frame clones, not every one. The table includes under 85,000 clones, 94% detected once. Whole-study findings and limits: Expansion of clones was among the lowest in partial responders at 0.1-3.0 mg/kg. Expanded clones were, on average, more numerous among CD8+ T cells than CD4+.

The sequenced sample was CD4+ or CD8+ T cells sorted from blood, obtained in a trial of the OX40 agonist ivuxolimab. V gene TRBV7-2 combines with J gene TRBJ1-3; D is unresolved. The source of this sequence is an adult with an advanced solid tumor such as melanoma, head and neck, liver or kidney cancer. CDR3 in amino acids: CASSPTVGSGNTIYF. DNA of the CDR3: TGTGCCAGCAGCCCCACAGTTGGCTCTGGAAACACCATATATTTT.